Below, 26 T cell receptor beta chains from the same sample are listed, as sequenced in a study of T cells in Graves' hyperthyroidism and ophthalmopathy. RNA transcripts were the template for amplifying TCR beta CDR3 regions. A set of HTBI primers served as the primers for a first-round RT-PCR of the TCR CDR3. TCRdb re-analysed the multiplex PCR reads in MiXCR, keeping a single row per CDR3 protein. The table records under 350,000 distinct CDR3 sequences, about 17% of them present only once. Specimen: blood. These receptors were collected from a woman aged 60-75 years with Graves' ophthalmopathy.

This clonotype was counted at least ten times. The rearrangement joins TRBV28 to TRBJ2-7; 7 nucleotides match TRBD1. The V segment lost 7 bases and the J segment 6 bases; nucleotides outside the gene matches: 15. This CDR3 comprises 15 residues. The V gene's germline CDR1 is MDHEN and CDR2 SYDVKM. The CDR3 nucleotides are TGTGCCAGCACCTACCCTCGTGACAGGGCTTCCGAGCAGTACTTC. Encoded protein: CASTYPRDRASEQYF.

This clonotype was found a few times. V is TRBV5-6 and J is TRBJ2-3; 9 bases line up with TRBD1. Losses at the gene ends were 7 bases for V and 4 bases for J; bases not matched to a gene: 13. Germline V gene lookup returns CDR1 SGHDT and CDR2 YYEEEE. CDR3 length: 16 amino acids. DNA of the CDR3: TGTGCCAGCGAGGCCGTAGGGACAGGGATTTCAGATACGCAGTATTTT. This translates into CASEAVGTGISDTQYF.

This clonotype was counted ten times or more. This rearrangement joins TRBV12-3 or TRBV12-4 to TRBJ1-2, with D unresolved. This CDR3 spans 14 amino acids. V lost 5 bases, J lost 1 base, and 11 bases lay in between. The CDR3 DNA reads TGTGCCAGCAGTAACAGACGGCTTAACTATGGCTACACCTTC. This gives the protein CASSNRRLNYGYTF.

In this sample, this clonotype turned up many times. This chain joins TRBV7-9 and TRBJ2-1; no firm D call. With 3 bases removed from V and 8 bases from J, the gap between germline ends came to 11 bases. The CDR3 sequence is 13 residues long. The germline gives CDR1 SEHNR, CDR2 FQNEAQ (reference sequence). CDR3 DNA: TGTGCCAGCAGCTTGCTGAGGAGCGATGAGCAGTTCTTC. This codes for CASSLLRSDEQFF.

This sequence joins TRBV10-3 and TRBJ1-5; D unclear. The CDR3 length is 13 residues. V was trimmed by 5 bases and J by 2 bases, leaving 7 bases between them. Germline CDR1 and CDR2: ENHRY and SYGVKD. The CDR3 DNA follows: TGTGCCATCAGTTACGGTGGCAATCAGCCCCAGCATTTT. Translated, it gives CAISYGGNQPQHF.

CDR3 residues: CSAGRQGQNSPLHF. DNA of the CDR3: TGCAGTGCAGGGAGACAGGGGCAGAATTCACCCCTCCACTTT. The chain combines TRBV20-1 with TRBJ1-6, with TRBD1 matching over 8 bases. This CDR3 is built from 14 residues. Germline CDR1 is DFQATT and CDR2 is SNEGSKA (reference sequence). The V segment lost 6 bases and the J segment 7 bases; nucleotides outside the gene matches: 8.

V is TRBV20-1 and J is TRBJ2-3; D unresolved. V dropped 5 bases and J dropped 5 bases, with 8 bases sitting between them. The length of the CDR3 is 11 residues. Germline values: CDR1 DFQATT, CDR2 SNEGSKA (reference sequence). The CDR3 loop reads CSAPAGDTQYF. CDR3 coding DNA: TGCAGTGCTCCAGCAGGAGATACGCAGTATTTT.

This clonotype was seen many times. The J gene is TRBJ1-1, the V gene TRBV28; no firm D call. This CDR3 has 13 residues. The germline gives CDR1 MDHEN, CDR2 SYDVKM. V shed 3 bases and J shed 2 bases, with 7 bases lying between them. CDR3 in DNA: TGTGCCAGCAGTTTCGGCCGAAACACTGAAGCTTTCTTT. Translation: CASSFGRNTEAFF.

The V and J genes are TRBV19 and TRBJ2-2; 8 positions agree with TRBD1. Looked up from germline, CDR1 is LNHDA and CDR2 is SQIVND (reference sequence). The CDR3 length is 14 residues. The trim removed 6 bases at V and 8 bases at J, leaving 8 bases unmatched. The CDR3 coding sequence is TGTGCCAGTAGGCCAGGGGGCGGTATGGGGGAGCTGTTTTTT. It specifies CASRPGGGMGELFF.

This clonotype was found a few times. This chain uses TRBV7-9 with TRBJ2-4, with D perhaps matching TRBD2 (6 bases). Germline CDR1 reads SEHNR; CDR2 reads FQNEAQ (reference sequence). The length of the CDR3 is 14 residues. V dropped 3 bases and J dropped 3 bases, with 9 bases sitting between them. The CDR3 loop is CASSLGGDKNIQYF. Written as DNA, the CDR3 is TGTGCCAGCAGCTTGGGAGGAGACAAAAACATTCAGTACTTC.

This clonotype was found many times. The rearrangement uses TRBV4-3 and TRBJ1-2, with a possible D match to TRBD1 (5 bases). This CDR3 has 15 residues. Trimming cost V 3 bases and J 4 bases, with 15 bases left between them. The germline gives CDR1 LGHNA, CDR2 YSLEER. CDR3: CASSHNQGEGYGYTF. The DNA of the CDR3 is TGCGCCAGCAGCCACAATCAGGGTGAGGGCTATGGCTACACCTTC.

This clonotype was picked up many times. The V call is TRBV11-2, the J call TRBJ2-2, with D hard to call. V lost 1 base, J lost 6 bases, and 9 bases lay in between. The CDR3 extends over 14 amino acids. The germline V gene encodes CDR1 SGHAT and CDR2 FQNNGV. The CDR3 DNA reads TGTGCCAGCAGCTTAGTGAATAGCCCCGGGGAGCTGTTTTTT. Residues: CASSLVNSPGELFF.

This clonotype was observed at least ten times. This chain links TRBV5-1 with TRBJ1-1, with 7 positions matching TRBD1. V trimming: 4 bases; J trimming: 0 bases; junction bases outside the gene matches: 6. Looked up from germline, CDR1 is SGHRS and CDR2 is YFSETQ. The CDR3 covers 15 residues. DNA of the CDR3: TGCGCCAGCAGCCGGGACAGTTCCATGAACACTGAAGCTTTCTTT. The encoded protein is CASSRDSSMNTEAFF.

The chain joins TRBV5-1 to TRBJ1-5; weak D call: TRBD1 (6 bases). V shed 4 bases and J shed 3 bases, with 14 bases lying between them. CDR3 length: 15 residues. Germline V gives CDR1 SGHRS, CDR2 YFSETQ. Here the CDR3 DNA reads TGCGCCAGCAGCGTGACAGGCGCGGACAATCAGCCCCAGCATTTT. Translating it yields CASSVTGADNQPQHF.

This clonotype was observed many times. The chain joins TRBV7-2 to TRBJ1-5; the D is unclear. CDR1 and CDR2 from the germline V gene are SGHTA and FQGNSA. Trimming stripped 6 bases from V and 2 bases from J, with 14 bases between. The CDR3 contains 15 residues. The DNA for the CDR3 is TGTGCCAGCAGTCTTCAGAGGGTAGGCAATCAGCCCCAGCATTTT. Translated, it gives CASSLQRVGNQPQHF.

This clonotype appeared many times. The chain is built from TRBV7-2 and TRBJ1-6; D is unclear. Germline V gene sequence: CDR1 SGHTA, CDR2 FQGNSA. The CDR3 loop spans 12 amino acids. Trimming took 5 bases from V and 4 from J, leaving 3 bases between them. The CDR3: CASSPYNSPLHF. CDR3 nucleotides: TGTGCCAGCAGCCCGTATAATTCACCCCTCCACTTT.

V gene TRBV12-5 combines with J gene TRBJ2-5, with TRBD2 matching over 11 bases. J gave up 4 bases and V 1 base, and 8 bases lay outside the gene matches. Germline loops: CDR1 LGHNT, CDR2 FRNRAP. This CDR3 is built from 17 residues. The CDR3 DNA follows: TGTGCTAGTGGTTTGGCCCTAGCGGGGGGATTGGGAGAGACCCAGTACTTC. This codes for CASGLALAGGLGETQYF. Variable domain in full (rest from reference TRBV12-5 and TRBJ2-5): DARVTQTPRHKVTEMGQEVTMRCQPILGHNTVFWYRQTMMQGLELLAYFRNRAPLDDSGMPKDRFSAEMPDATLATLKIQPSEPRDSAVYFCASGLALAGGLGETQYFGPGTRLLVL.

At least ten counts were recorded for this clonotype. The chain uses TRBV6-1 and TRBJ1-6; D perhaps matches TRBD1 (6 bases). The CDR3 sequence is 16 residues long. Trimming took off 6 bases at V and 5 bases at J, with 17 bases between the two ends. CDR1 MNHNS and CDR2 SASEGT come from the germline V gene. For the CDR3, the DNA is TGTGCCAGCAGGTCATCTTCCAGGGGTAATAATTCACCCCTCCACTTT. Protein product: CASRSSSRGNNSPLHF.

This clonotype was observed at least ten times. J is TRBJ2-7 and V is TRBV7-2; TRBD2 is a possible D gene (5 bases). This CDR3 is built from 14 residues. V was trimmed by 1 base and J by 7 bases, leaving 14 bases between them. Germline V gene sequence: CDR1 SGHTA, CDR2 FQGNSA. The CDR3: CASSLVRAPGEQYF. In DNA, the CDR3 is TGTGCCAGCAGCTTAGTGAGGGCCCCGGGGGAGCAGTACTTC.

The chain carries TRBV5-1 and TRBJ1-2; no firm D call. The V gene's germline CDR1 is SGHRS and CDR2 YFSETQ. The V gene lost 0 bases and the J gene lost 6 bases, with 18 bases spanning the gap. The CDR3 length is 16 residues. The CDR3 nucleotides are TGCGCCAGCAGCTTGGGGGGTACGTCAGGATCAGATGGCTACACCTTC. Translation: CASSLGGTSGSDGYTF.

The chain recombines TRBV6-2 or TRBV6-3 with TRBJ2-6; 12 nucleotides align to TRBD1. Germline CDR1 is MNHEY and CDR2 is SVGEGT. The CDR3 covers 17 residues. The junction had 11 bases not matched to a gene; V was cut back by 10 bases and J by 4 bases. DNA of the CDR3: TGTGCCATCAACACCGGGACAGGGGGCGCCGGGGCCAACGTCCTGACTTTC. This translates into CAINTGTGGAGANVLTF.

V usage is TRBV9 and J usage is TRBJ1-1; a possible D gene is TRBD1 (6 bases). V was cut by 0 bases and J by 7 bases, with 13 bases left in between. Germline V lookup: CDR1 SGDLS, CDR2 YYNGEE. There are 14 residues in the CDR3. CDR3 sequence reads: CASSVAPDRFEAFF. The CDR3 region has the DNA TGTGCCAGCAGCGTAGCCCCCGACAGGTTTGAAGCTTTCTTT.

The chain uses TRBV27 and TRBJ2-6, with D unclear. The CDR3 loop spans 16 amino acids. CDR1 is MNHEY, CDR2 SMNVEV, per germline (reference sequence). The V end was cut by 5 bases, the J end by 0 bases, with 11 bases between. CDR3 in DNA: TGTGCCAGCAGTCAAGGACGGCGCTCTGGGGCCAACGTCCTGACTTTC. Protein: CASSQGRRSGANVLTF.

V gene TRBV10-3 combines with J gene TRBJ2-5; 12 bases map to TRBD2. V trimming: 6 bases; J trimming: 2 bases; junction bases outside the gene matches: 4. This CDR3 region has 15 residues. In germline, CDR1 is ENHRY, CDR2 SYGVKD. CDR3 protein: CAISGTSGSQETQYF. CDR3 bases: TGTGCCATCAGCGGGACTAGCGGGTCTCAAGAGACCCAGTACTTC.

The sample holds many counts of this clonotype. The V and J genes are TRBV7-2 and TRBJ2-5; 8 bases line up with TRBD2. Losses at the gene ends were 2 bases for V and 1 base for J; bases not matched to a gene: 6. This CDR3 is 16 amino acids long. The germline V gene encodes CDR1 SGHTA and CDR2 FQGNSA. Written as DNA, the CDR3 is TGTGCCAGCAGCTTAAGGGCTAGCGGGTTCCAAGAGACCCAGTACTTC. Encoded protein: CASSLRASGFQETQYF.

The rearrangement links TRBV3-1 to TRBJ2-3, with 13 positions matching TRBD2. The trim removed 6 bases at V and 4 bases at J, leaving 4 bases unmatched. The germline V gene encodes CDR1 LGHDT and CDR2 YNNKEL (reference sequence). This CDR3 has 15 amino acids. The DNA of the CDR3 is TGTGCCAGCAGTATACTAGCGGGAGGGCCAGATACGCAGTATTTT. It yields the protein CASSILAGGPDTQYF.